This T cell receptor beta chain appears in the sequencing data of a study of regulatory T cells in long-lasting Graves disease (dated by TCRdb to the early 2020s). A note on the overall study: In the newly diagnosed Graves' disease group, patients had been taking antithyroid drugs for less than 3 months. A total of around 35 samples underwent TCR sequencing, from roughly 13 patients with persistent Graves' disease and approximately 20 patients with newly diagnosed Graves' disease. The study was conducted in China and was registered as a clinical trial. Persistent Graves' disease patients were compared with newly diagnosed Graves' disease patients by peripheral blood TCR sequencing and RNA sequencing. General study outcomes and caveats: Patients with persistent disease shared more public clonotypes (over 2,500) than newly diagnosed patients did (roughly 970). Sequencing and analysis were limited to the TCR beta chain. The authors acknowledged the small sample size as a limitation that may reduce accuracy. Persistent disease showed preferential use of TRBV28, TRBJ1-2 and TRBJ2-5, whereas newly diagnosed disease favored TRBV20-1 and TRBJ2-1. Lower TCR Shannon entropy and fewer highly expanded clones were observed in persistent Graves' disease patients than in newly diagnosed patients, which suggested clonal expansion. Peripheral blood alone was examined, since thyroid tissue, which constituted the primary lesion, could not be accessed.

The label giving this sample's time point can be read as: newly diagnosed GD, antithyroid drugs for less than 3 months. For both TCR sequencing and RNA sequencing, RNA was extracted from PBMCs using TRIzol. The diagnosis of Graves' disease was made according to American Thyroid Association guidelines. Recruitment of patients was carried out at an endocrinology department in Xi'an, China. From each patient, around 8.3 milliliters of peripheral blood was collected into an EDTA anticoagulant tube. Ficoll Paque Plus density gradient separation was used to isolate PBMCs, and no further T cell sorting was performed. RNA quality was checked with an Agilent 2100 Bioanalyzer and agarose gel, and concentration with a NanoDrop 2000. Unmatched junction bases come to 4, with V trimmed by 2 bases and J by 5 bases. Including cysteine and phenylalanine, the CDR3 has 14 amino acids. Only the CDR3 region is kept as DNA, spanning 42 bases read in frame from base 1. CDR1 and CDR2, per the germline V gene, are SGHTA and FQGNSA.

The sample holds many counts of this clonotype. The specificity of this receptor is unknown. One base away there is no much larger clone; base qualities are not given. Library creation used multiplex PCR. The run used an Illumina HiSeq 4000. To build TCR beta libraries, CDR3 regions were amplified by Arm-PCR using iRepertoire HTBI primers. Before sequencing, the PCR products underwent gel purification. Turning to the authors' computational methods: Gene usage analysis of CDR3 amino acid clonotypes used the approximately 62 TRBV and about 13 TRBJ segments found across samples. COPE and FqMerger were used to merge filtered high-quality paired reads into contigs. BLAST was used to align contigs to IMGT TRBV, TRBD and TRBJ reference genes, with CDR3 defined following IMGT. Highly expanded clones were defined as clonotypes with a frequency above 0.1%. Shannon entropy was used to measure repertoire diversity, and the Gini coefficient was used to measure V-J evenness. Clonotypes shared by more than one individual were considered public. TCRdb's own reprocessing of the public reads used fastp at Q25 and MiXCR and kept productive beta chains. Entries are consolidated by CDR3 protein sequence, retaining the most common genes and DNA. For this entry, the V and J calls and clone size follow TCRdb and not the study's own pipeline. This sample has some 220,000 distinct CDR3 sequences in its table, and roughly 20% of those were observed once. Approximately 10% of the sample belongs to the ten largest clones.

These data are also associated with another study on T cells in Graves' hyperthyroidism and ophthalmopathy. The second publication reports: Stable Graves' hyperthyroidism was defined as the absence of progression to ophthalmopathy over 18 months of follow-up. The hyperthyroidism patients were between 18 and 65 years old and newly diagnosed, with a disease duration of less than 2 months. Any patient with an uncontrolled infection, another autoimmune disease, pregnancy or lactation was excluded. Diagnoses were established on the basis of clinical symptoms, serum thyroxine and TRAb, thyroid ultrasound, and orbital computed tomography. The first round of RT-PCR for the TCR CDR3 was performed with the HTBI primer set and the Qiagen OneStep RT-PCR kit. Most expanded thyroid clonotypes (frequency above 0.001) were also found in blood, which suggests that blood repertoires may mirror thyroid immune responses. A 13 V-J signature model separated ophthalmopathy from stable hyperthyroidism, with 87.88% sensitivity and just under 84% specificity in cross-validation and 80%/75% in testing. During validation, the model predicted progression to ophthalmopathy a median of about 5.9 months ahead of onset, with roughly 65% sensitivity and roughly 72% specificity. TCR V-J signatures able to tell the groups apart were searched for in a discovery cohort of more than 90 patients, of whom over 40 had Graves' ophthalmopathy and 57 had stable Graves' hyperthyroidism. Prospective prediction of ophthalmopathy was tested in an independent validation cohort of 18 to 20 hyperthyroidism patients and approximately 17 patients who later progressed to ophthalmopathy. The approximately 97 discovery patients were randomly divided into training and test sets at a 7:3 ratio. The study also compared thyroid tissue and blood T-cell repertoires from about six Graves' hyperthyroidism patients. After blood sampling, hyperthyroidism patients were treated with methimazole at a starting dose of 30 mg daily, and ophthalmopathy patients were treated with high-dose intravenous methylprednisolone. Libraries were constructed in a second round of multiplex PCR, after which size selection and purification were performed. Sequencing of the libraries was done on an Illumina HiSeq2000 using paired-end 100 bp reads. SOAPnuke was used to process the raw data, throwing out any read that contained adapters or uncalled bases, had a mean Phred below 15, or lacked an exact constant-primer or identifier match. High-quality paired reads were merged with COPE v1.2.5, and unique nucleotide sequences were defined as clonotypes. MiTCR v1.1 was used to align the clonotypes against IMGT TRBV, TRBD and TRBJ reference segments. The analysis was restricted to V-J combinations with a frequency above 0.0001, which together covered 99.2% of the repertoires. A TCS score was defined as the ratio between F50 (clonal expansion) and ExV (chaos), using BLOSUM62-based TCRdist between CDR3 peptides within each V-J. Welch's t-statistics and random forest reduced fewer than 550 V-J features to roughly 13, which were used in a naive Bayes classifier (R e1071). Sample size was not statistically predetermined, and blinding of investigators to group allocation was not performed. The paper describes TCR Vbeta CDR3 sequencing of about 140 peripheral blood samples, made up of under 50 ophthalmopathy patients, approximately 76 hyperthyroidism patients and around 17 progressor patients.

The origin of this receptor is a woman between 25 and 40 years old with Graves disease. Donor details come from another sample of the same person, matched by shared clones. The sequenced sample was peripheral blood mononuclear cells (PBMCs), obtained at new diagnosis, from a patient treated with antithyroid drugs. Recombination connected TRBV7-2 to TRBJ2-3; the central 7 bases match TRBD1. The nucleotides read TGTGCCAGCAGCTTAAGCCAGGGGGTAGATACGCAGTATTTT. This yields the protein CASSLSQGVDTQYF. Outside the CDR3, residues come from the reference TRBV7-2 and TRBJ2-3 proteins, so the full variable domain is: GAGVSQSPSNKVTEKGKDVELRCDPISGHTALYWYRQSLGQGLEFLIYFQGNSAPDKSGLPSDRFSAERTGGSVSTLTIQRTQQEDSAVYLCASSLSQGVDTQYFGPGTRLTVL.